This T cell receptor beta chain derives from a study of PD-L1 blockade in urothelial cancer. Study results and caveats: The study found that durable-benefit patients expanded tumor-associated blood clones more at 3 weeks.

Documented time point: pretreatment peripheral blood. Generated by immunoSEQ multiplex PCR, the TCRdb table keeps only in-frame clones and is missing some. The sample comprises tens of thousands of clones, 80% to 85% of which are singletons, and around a tenth rests with the top ten. There are 16 residues in the CDR3. J lost 4 bases, V lost 6 bases, and 8 bases had no gene match. CDR1 and CDR2 from the germline V gene are SNHLY and FYNNEI. Concerning this clone: Antigen: not known.

V is TRBV2 and J is TRBJ2-5, with 13 bases that match TRBD2. This TCR was sampled from a woman in her sixties or seventies with urothelial cancer. The specimen was PBMCs, collected around atezolizumab (anti-PD-L1) treatment. Written as DNA, the CDR3 is TGTGCCAGCAGGGAACTAGCGGGAGGGCCTGTAGAGACCCAGTACTTC. Encoded protein: CASRELAGGPVETQYF.